This TCR beta chain appears in the sequencing data of a study of neoadjuvant anti-PD-1 for oral cavity cancer. Across the whole study: Patients mostly received three to four biweekly nivolumab doses at 3 mg/kg before surgery. General study points: Post-nivolumab, blood T cell clonality was significantly elevated in non-responders.

Time point defined: after neoadjuvant nivolumab, at surgical resection. Six replicates per PBMC sample, mostly from roughly 470 ng of genomic DNA. Repertoires were generated with immunoSEQ multiplex PCR, while TCRdb's copy carries only in-frame clones and drops some. The data contain about 12,000 clones, around 70% of them singletons. Comment on this clone: The antigen is unknown.

The clonotype comes from a person aged 35-79 years with oral cavity squamous cell carcinoma. The specimen was PBMCs, collected after nivolumab (anti-PD-1) treatment.

CDR3 sequence reads: CAISESAVNTEAFF. CDR3 sequence (DNA): TGTGCCATCAGTGAGTCGGCGGTGAACACTGAAGCTTTCTTT. V gene TRBV10-3 combines with J gene TRBJ1-1; unclear D gene. The CDR3 contains 14 residues. Germline CDR1 ENHRY, CDR2 SYGVKD. V dropped 0 bases and J dropped 0 bases, with 5 bases sitting between them.